Presented here are 28 T cell receptor beta chains from one specimen sequenced in a study of T cell repertoires in cytomegalovirus infection. These receptors have no known antigen. Each CDR3 protein gets one entry after TCRdb re-called the reads with MiXCR. Of about 920,000 distinct CDR3 sequences in the sample, approximately 32% were seen once. The sequenced sample was cultured CD8+ T cells from PBMCs, obtained from culture after CMV antigen stimulation. All receptors come from a human donor in good health (CMV status not recorded). Some clones in this sample may be carry-over from other donors' samples.

V is TRBV6-2 or TRBV6-3 and J is TRBJ1-2; D is undetermined. The ends were cut back, 3 bases at V and 4 bases at J, with 15 bases in the middle. This CDR3 contains 15 residues. CDR1 and CDR2 from the germline V gene are MNHEY and SVGEGT. The CDR3 DNA sequence: TGTGCCAGCAGTTATAGCGCAACCGGAATCTATGGCTACACCTTC. Encoded protein: CASSYSATGIYGYTF.

A note on this clonotype: One end of the junction fails to match germline, which may point to a read error. The chain joins TRBV11-2 to TRBJ1-1; 11 positions match TRBD1. The CDR3 has 17 residues. Germline CDR1 is SGHAT and CDR2 is FQNNGV. CDR3 sequence reads: CASSSGQGASMKTEAFF. DNA of the CDR3: TGTGCCAGCAGCTCCGGACAGGGGGCTAGTATGAAAACTGAAGCTTTCTTT.

The CDR3: CASSQDEPAELYGYTF. The DNA of the CDR3 is TGCGCCAGCAGCCAGGATGAACCGGCGGAGCTCTATGGCTACACCTTC. The chain employs TRBV4-1 and TRBJ1-2; D unclear. The germline V gene has CDR1 MGHRA and CDR2 YSYEKL. Trimming removed 3 bases from V and 4 bases from J, with 18 bases in between. This CDR3 comprises 16 residues.

This clonotype was seen repeatedly, ten times or more. The J gene is TRBJ1-5, the V gene TRBV19; tentatively, D is TRBD1 (6 bases). Germline CDR1 LNHDA, CDR2 SQIVND (reference sequence). V was shortened by 6 bases and J by 6 bases, with 9 bases between the two germline ends. The CDR3 totals 12 residues. The CDR3 coding sequence is TGTGCCAGTAGGGCGGGGGCTCAGCCCCAGCATTTT. This translates into CASRAGAQPQHF.

V is TRBV28 and J is TRBJ1-2, with D possibly matching TRBD1 (5 bases). V was shortened by 3 bases and J by 8 bases, with 19 bases between the two germline ends. The CDR3 is 15 residues long. Germline CDR1 reads MDHEN; CDR2 reads SYDVKM. The CDR3 region is CASSFPVPREGGYTF. The CDR3 nucleotides are TGTGCCAGCAGTTTCCCAGTCCCCAGGGAGGGGGGCTACACCTTC.

Turning to this clonotype: At one boundary the junction diverges from the germline segment, which might be a read error. The chain is built from TRBV4-1 and TRBJ1-3, with 8 bases identical to TRBD1. The CDR3 is 15 amino acids. From germline, CDR1 is MGHRA and CDR2 YSYEKL. CDR3 sequence: CASSQATGAGNTIYF. The CDR3 DNA is TGTGCCAGCAGCCAAGCGACAGGGGCTGGAAACACCATATATTTT.

This chain connects TRBV20-1 to TRBJ2-1; no reliable D call. Germline-derived CDR1 and CDR2 are DFQATT and SNEGSKA (reference sequence). The CDR3 covers 14 residues. V gave up 0 bases and J gave up 4 bases, with 10 bases separating them. CDR3 in amino acids: CSARDMALYNEQFF. CDR3 nucleotide sequence: TGCAGTGCTAGAGATATGGCATTATACAATGAGCAGTTCTTC.

This clonotype was observed a handful of times. The V call is TRBV7-9, the J call TRBJ2-7; D is undetermined. This CDR3 has 14 residues. Trimming cost V 5 bases and J 5 bases, with 16 bases left between them. CDR1 and CDR2 (germline): SEHNR, FQNEAQ (reference sequence). CDR3 sequence reads: CASSAGIVLDEQYF. The CDR3 DNA follows: TGTGCCAGCAGCGCCGGCATCGTCCTGGACGAGCAGTACTTC.

This clonotype turned up a few times. The V call is TRBV6-2 or TRBV6-3, the J call TRBJ1-5; D gene unclear. In germline, CDR1 is MNHEY, CDR2 SVGEGT. V shed 0 bases and J shed 5 bases, with 11 bases lying between them. CDR3 length: 15 amino acids. CDR3 DNA: TGTGCCAGCAGTTACTCGATCGTGCTGGATCAGCCCCAGCATTTT. Encoded protein: CASSYSIVLDQPQHF.

The J gene is TRBJ2-1, the V gene TRBV29-1; 7 nucleotides match TRBD1. The CDR3 totals 16 residues. The germline gives CDR1 SQVTM, CDR2 ANQGSEA. The junction had 13 bases not matched to a gene; V was cut back by 4 bases and J by 4 bases. The CDR3 DNA sequence: TGCAGCGTTGTTGGGAGACAGGGAAAGGGTTACAATGAGCAGTTCTTC. Translated: CSVVGRQGKGYNEQFF.

The chain joins TRBV7-9 to TRBJ2-2; D is possibly TRBD1 or TRBD2 (6 bases each). The CDR3 has 16 residues. V lost 11 bases, J lost 3 bases, and 22 bases lay in between. Germline V gene sequence: CDR1 SEHNR, CDR2 FQNEAQ (reference sequence). The CDR3 DNA is TGTGCCGGCCACCGGGGGCCAGGTGATTACACCGGGGAGCTGTTTTTT. The encoded protein is CAGHRGPGDYTGELFF.

This clonotype was recorded a few times. CDR3 protein: CASRGGQYTGELFF. Written as DNA, the CDR3 is TGTGCCAGTAGAGGGGGACAGTACACCGGGGAGCTGTTTTTT. The chain combines TRBV19 with TRBJ2-2; 7 bases are a match to TRBD1. This CDR3 is built from 14 residues. CDR1 and CDR2 from the germline V gene are LNHDA and SQIVND (reference sequence). Trimming cost V 6 bases and J 3 bases; bases outside gene matches: 4.

This clonotype has a handful of counts. The V call is TRBV7-9, the J call TRBJ2-6, with no clear D. This CDR3 spans 19 amino acids. Trimming cost V 8 bases and J 0 bases, with 23 bases left between them. Germline CDR1 SEHNR, CDR2 FQNEAQ (reference sequence). DNA for the CDR3: TGTGCCAGCCCCTTATTGTGGATCCTACTTAGCTCTGGGGCCAACGTCCTGACTTTC. Amino acids: CASPLLWILLSSGANVLTF.

This clonotype was recorded once. The chain is built from TRBV27 and TRBJ2-1, with 11 nucleotides matching TRBD2. Germline V lookup: CDR1 MNHEY, CDR2 SMNVEV (reference sequence). The ends lost 5 bases at V and 2 bases at J; junction bases unmatched: 5. This CDR3 is built from 16 residues. This CDR3 reads CASSTLAGATYNEQFF. The DNA for the CDR3 is TGTGCCAGCAGTACACTAGCGGGGGCCACCTACAATGAGCAGTTCTTC.

This chain uses TRBV7-9 with TRBJ1-4; D unclear. Looked up from germline, CDR1 is SEHNR and CDR2 is FQNEAQ (reference sequence). The CDR3 runs 16 residues. The V gene lost 3 bases and the J gene lost 5 bases, with 16 bases spanning the gap. This chain's CDR3 is CASSLFEAALNEKLFF. The CDR3 coding sequence is TGTGCCAGCAGCTTGTTCGAAGCAGCCTTAAATGAAAAACTGTTTTTT.

This clonotype was observed a few times. V and J are TRBV7-6 and TRBJ2-1, with D possibly called TRBD1 or TRBD2 (5 bases each). CDR3 length: 15 residues. Trimming left V 3 bases short and J 8 bases short, with 17 bases between. Looked up from germline, CDR1 is SGHVS and CDR2 is FNYEAQ. CDR3 sequence: CASSFGTTPRDEQFF. In DNA, the CDR3 is TGTGCCAGCAGCTTCGGGACCACTCCGAGGGATGAGCAGTTCTTC.

In its sample, this clonotype was seen a few times. The V and J genes are TRBV20-1 and TRBJ2-7, with TRBD1 identical over 7 bases. The CDR3 is 13 amino acids. Germline lookup yields CDR1 DFQATT and CDR2 SNEGSKA (reference sequence). CDR3 bases: TGCAGTGCAAGAGACAGGGCAACCTACGAGCAGTACGTC. It translates to CSARDRATYEQYV.

The genes are TRBV6-6 and TRBJ2-5; 7 positions agree with TRBD2. The CDR3 extends over 14 amino acids. The germline gives CDR1 MNHNY, CDR2 SVGAGI (reference sequence). V dropped 2 bases and J dropped 2; count of bases not matched to a gene: 2. CDR3 nucleotides: TGTGCCAGCAGTTACGAAGCGGGGCAAGAGACCCAGTACTTC. Translating gives CASSYEAGQETQYF.

The rearrangement links TRBV2 to TRBJ2-7, with a tentative D call TRBD1 (6 bases). CDR3 length: 15 amino acids. The germline V gene encodes CDR1 SNHLY and CDR2 FYNNEI. The CDR3 loop reads CVSKPPPGGAVKQYV. The CDR3 coding sequence is TGTGTCAGCAAACCACCTCCTGGGGGCGCGGTGAAGCAGTACGTC.

This clonotype was found once. The chain employs TRBV27 and TRBJ2-5; TRBD2 aligns across 14 bases. V shed 8 bases and J 2 bases; nucleotides not matched to a gene: 13. Germline V lookup: CDR1 MNHEY, CDR2 SMNVEV (reference sequence). The length of the CDR3 is 18 residues. CDR3 loop: CASGYATSGGAGQETQYF. CDR3 coding DNA: TGTGCCAGCGGTTACGCGACTAGCGGGGGGGCGGGGCAAGAGACCCAGTACTTC.

The chain employs TRBV20-1 and TRBJ2-4; D may be TRBD1 (6 bases). Germline V gives CDR1 DFQATT, CDR2 SNEGSKA (reference sequence). The CDR3 totals 18 residues. Trimming left V 6 bases short and J 0 bases short, with 24 bases between. As DNA, the CDR3 is TGCAGTGCGCGAAGGACAGTGACCATTGGGGTAGCCAAAAACATTCAGTACTTC. Translation gives CSARRTVTIGVAKNIQYF.

This clonotype has just a few counts. J is TRBJ1-5 and V is TRBV12-3 or TRBV12-4; D might be TRBD1 (6 bases). This CDR3 is 14 amino acids long. V shed 7 bases and J shed 0 bases, with 10 bases lying between them. CDR3 amino acids: CASTWDTSNQPQHF. The CDR3 nucleotides are TGTGCCAGCACTTGGGACACTAGCAATCAGCCCCAGCATTTT.

This clonotype has more than one count but fewer than ten. The chain uses TRBV15 and TRBJ2-5, with no clear D. The germline V gene encodes CDR1 LNHNV and CDR2 YYDKDF (reference sequence). V shed 8 bases and J shed 5 bases, with 21 bases lying between them. There are 15 residues in the CDR3. The CDR3 region is CATQGRATAEETQYF. The CDR3 bases are TGTGCCACCCAAGGACGGGCAACCGCGGAGGAGACCCAGTACTTC.

This clonotype was seen just once. The rearrangement joins TRBV12-3 or TRBV12-4 to TRBJ2-1; D may be TRBD2 (6 bases). V dropped 1 base and J dropped 11 bases, with 9 bases sitting between them. There are 12 residues in the CDR3. The CDR3 region is CASSLGGDKQFF. Here the CDR3 DNA reads TGTGCCAGCAGTTTAGGGGGGGATAAGCAGTTCTTC.

The table lists this clonotype with a few counts. The V call is TRBV19, the J call TRBJ1-1, with unresolved D. V was cut by 1 base and J by 8 bases, with 11 bases left in between. This CDR3 spans 13 amino acids. In germline, CDR1 is LNHDA, CDR2 SQIVND (reference sequence). Here the CDR3 DNA reads TGTGCCAGTAGTATAGTCGGGAGCGACGAAGCTTTCTTT. Its translation: CASSIVGSDEAFF.

The sample holds a few counts of this clonotype. The rearrangement joins TRBV19 to TRBJ2-7, with 11 bases that match TRBD1. CDR1 and CDR2 from the germline V gene are LNHDA and SQIVND (reference sequence). The CDR3 is made up of 17 amino acids. Trimming removed 3 bases from V and 5 bases from J; junction bases left unmatched: 12. The DNA of the CDR3 is TGTGCCAGTAGTATCCCGGGACAGGGGGAAAGTAAGGACGAGCAGTACGTC. It encodes CASSIPGQGESKDEQYV.

The table lists this clonotype with a few counts. J is TRBJ2-7 and V is TRBV7-9; 8 positions agree with TRBD1. The CDR3 totals 13 residues. Per the germline V gene, CDR1 is SEHNR and CDR2 is FQNEAQ (reference sequence). The CDR3 coding sequence is TGTGCGACCAGACAGGGGTTATCCTACGAGCAGTACTTC. Translation: CATRQGLSYEQYF.

With respect to this clonotype: A junction boundary mismatches the germline segment, possibly from a read error. The V and J genes are TRBV11-2 and TRBJ2-2, with a possible D match to TRBD1 (7 bases). There are 16 residues in the CDR3. Germline-derived CDR1 and CDR2 are SGHAT and FQNNGV. The CDR3 loop reads CASSLDREEFSGELFF. CDR3 DNA sequence: TGTGCCAGCAGCCTAGACAGGGAGGAATTCTCCGGGGAGCTGTTTTTT.